The entry below describes one T cell receptor beta chain. No antigen is known for it. Only in-frame clones appear in the TCRdb table, and some are missing; sequencing was by immunoSEQ multiplex PCR. Of around 990,000 clones listed, about 72% were seen once; the top ten hold more than 0.85%. This specimen comes from a study of shared clonotypes between healthy human individuals. On the study more broadly: Donors, aged 18 to 49, were a couple of women and three men. Researchers assigned three CD4 naive, three CD4 memory, two CD8 naive and one CD8 memory plate to each donor. Overall study results and limits: An effect of sequencing depth on clonotype sharing among donors was expected. Roughly 5% of naive CD4 clonotypes were shared across a handful of donors.

Germline CDR1 is SNHLY and CDR2 is FYNNEI. The CDR3 runs to 11 residues. Deletions cut 8 bases from V and 7 bases from J, with 12 bases between. This sequence joins TRBV2 and TRBJ2-7; a possible D gene is TRBD2 (5 bases). The origin of this receptor is a man between 18 and 35 years old in good health. Some clones in this sample may be carry-over from other donors' samples. The sample consisted of memory CD4+ T cells from PBMCs. The sample's subset: CD45RA-negative fraction. CDR3 DNA sequence: TGTGCCAGCCGGGAACTTGATGAGCAGTACTTC. Amino acids: CASRELDEQYF.